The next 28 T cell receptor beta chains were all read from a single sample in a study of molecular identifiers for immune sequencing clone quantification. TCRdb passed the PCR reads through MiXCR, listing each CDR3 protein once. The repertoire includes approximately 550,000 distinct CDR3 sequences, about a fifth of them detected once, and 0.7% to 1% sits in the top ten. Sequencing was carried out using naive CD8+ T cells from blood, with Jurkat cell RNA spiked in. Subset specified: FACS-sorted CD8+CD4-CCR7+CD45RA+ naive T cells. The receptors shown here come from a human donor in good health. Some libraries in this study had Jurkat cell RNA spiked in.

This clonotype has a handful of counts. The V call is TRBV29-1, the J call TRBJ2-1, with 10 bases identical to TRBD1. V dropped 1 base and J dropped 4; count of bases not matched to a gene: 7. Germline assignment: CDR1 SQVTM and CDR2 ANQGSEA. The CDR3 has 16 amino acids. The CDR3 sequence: CSVEGWGTGEYNEQFF. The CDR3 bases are TGCAGCGTTGAAGGATGGGGGACAGGGGAATACAATGAGCAGTTCTTC.

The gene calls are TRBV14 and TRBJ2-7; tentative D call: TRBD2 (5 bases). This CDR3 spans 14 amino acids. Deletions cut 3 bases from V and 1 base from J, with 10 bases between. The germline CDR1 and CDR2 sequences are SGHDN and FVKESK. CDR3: CASSQRTASYEQYF. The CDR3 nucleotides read TGTGCCAGCAGCCAGCGGACTGCATCCTACGAGCAGTACTTC.

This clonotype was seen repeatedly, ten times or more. This CDR3 is CASSYLPGSETEAFF. The CDR3 DNA is TGTGCCAGCAGTTACCTGCCCGGGTCGGAAACTGAAGCTTTCTTT. The chain joins TRBV6-6 to TRBJ1-1; D is undetermined. Germline assignment: CDR1 MNHNY and CDR2 SVGAGI (reference sequence). V was clipped by 2 bases and J by 5 bases, with 15 bases between them. The CDR3 is 15 amino acids.

The CDR3 sequence is CASSFRYNSPLHF. The CDR3 bases are TGTGCCAGCAGTTTTCGGTATAATTCACCCCTCCACTTT. The V and J genes are TRBV28 and TRBJ1-6; D unclear. The V end was cut by 3 bases, the J end by 4 bases, with 4 bases between. Germline V gives CDR1 MDHEN, CDR2 SYDVKM. The CDR3 has 13 residues.

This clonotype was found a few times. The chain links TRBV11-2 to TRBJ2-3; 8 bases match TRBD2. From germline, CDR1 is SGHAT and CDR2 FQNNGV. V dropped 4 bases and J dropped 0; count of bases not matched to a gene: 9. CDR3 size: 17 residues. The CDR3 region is CASSSGGGSSSTDTQYF. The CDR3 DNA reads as TGTGCCAGCAGCTCGGGGGGGGGCTCCTCTAGCACAGATACGCAGTATTTT.

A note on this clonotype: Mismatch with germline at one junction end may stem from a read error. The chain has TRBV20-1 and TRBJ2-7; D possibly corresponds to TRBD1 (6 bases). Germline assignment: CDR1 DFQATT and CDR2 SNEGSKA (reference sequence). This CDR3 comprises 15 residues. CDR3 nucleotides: TGCAGTGCCGATGAAACAGGGCCGAGCTCCTACGAGCGGTACTTC. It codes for CSADETGPSSYERYF.

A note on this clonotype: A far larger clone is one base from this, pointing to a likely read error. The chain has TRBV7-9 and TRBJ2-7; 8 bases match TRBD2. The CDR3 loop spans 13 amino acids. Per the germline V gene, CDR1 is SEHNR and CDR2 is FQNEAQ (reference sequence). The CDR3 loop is CASGLAGRYEQYF. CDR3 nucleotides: TGTGCCAGCGGCTTAGCGGGAAGGTACGAGCAGTACTTC.

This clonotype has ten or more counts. CDR3 sequence reads: CASTPQGRGATEAFF. CDR3 DNA sequence: TGTGCCAGCACCCCTCAGGGTCGGGGCGCTACTGAAGCTTTCTTT. V and J are TRBV13 and TRBJ1-1, with D possibly being TRBD1 (5 bases). The length of the CDR3 is 15 residues. The ends were cut back, 7 bases at V and 5 bases at J, with 20 bases in the middle. CDR1 is PRHDT, CDR2 FYEKMQ, per germline (reference sequence).

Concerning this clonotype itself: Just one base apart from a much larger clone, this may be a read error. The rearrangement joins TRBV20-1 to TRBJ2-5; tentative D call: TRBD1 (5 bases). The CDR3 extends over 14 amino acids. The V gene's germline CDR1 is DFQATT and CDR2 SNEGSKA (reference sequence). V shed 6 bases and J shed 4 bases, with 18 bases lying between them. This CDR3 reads CSAGDSLQGETQYF. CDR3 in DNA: TGCAGTGCGGGCGACAGCCTCCAGGGAGAGACCCAGTACTTC.

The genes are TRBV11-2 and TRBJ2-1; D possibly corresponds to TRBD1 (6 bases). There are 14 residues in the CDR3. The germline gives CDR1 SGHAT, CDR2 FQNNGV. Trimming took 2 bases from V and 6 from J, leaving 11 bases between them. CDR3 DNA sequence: TGTGCCAGCAGCTTAAGAGTCAGGGGCAATGAGCAGTTCTTC. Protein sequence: CASSLRVRGNEQFF.

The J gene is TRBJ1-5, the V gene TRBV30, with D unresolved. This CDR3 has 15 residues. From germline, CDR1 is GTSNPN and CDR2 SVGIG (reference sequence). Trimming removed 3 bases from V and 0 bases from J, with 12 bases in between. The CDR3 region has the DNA TGTGCCTGGAGGGCAGATGGGTCTAGCAATCAGCCCCAGCATTTT. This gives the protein CAWRADGSSNQPQHF.

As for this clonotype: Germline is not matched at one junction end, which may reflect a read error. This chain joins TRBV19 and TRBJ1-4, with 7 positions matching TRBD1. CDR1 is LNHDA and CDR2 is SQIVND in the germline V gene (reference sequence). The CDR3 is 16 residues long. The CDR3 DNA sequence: TGTGCCAGTAGGACACTCCGGACAGGACTTGGGGAAAAACTGTCTTTT. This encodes CASRTLRTGLGEKLSF.

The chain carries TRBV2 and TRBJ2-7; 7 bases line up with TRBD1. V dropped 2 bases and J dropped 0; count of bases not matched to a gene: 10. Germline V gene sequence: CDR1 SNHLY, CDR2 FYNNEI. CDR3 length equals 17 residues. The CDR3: CASSEFGTGVISYEQYF. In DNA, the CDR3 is TGTGCCAGCAGTGAATTCGGTACAGGGGTGATCTCCTACGAGCAGTACTTC.

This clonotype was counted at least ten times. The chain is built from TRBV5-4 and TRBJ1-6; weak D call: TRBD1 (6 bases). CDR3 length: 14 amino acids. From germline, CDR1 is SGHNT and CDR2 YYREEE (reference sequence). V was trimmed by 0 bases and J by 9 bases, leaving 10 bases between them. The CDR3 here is CASSLGRGSSPLHF. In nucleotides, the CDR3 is TGTGCCAGCAGCTTGGGAAGGGGGAGTTCACCCCTCCACTTT.

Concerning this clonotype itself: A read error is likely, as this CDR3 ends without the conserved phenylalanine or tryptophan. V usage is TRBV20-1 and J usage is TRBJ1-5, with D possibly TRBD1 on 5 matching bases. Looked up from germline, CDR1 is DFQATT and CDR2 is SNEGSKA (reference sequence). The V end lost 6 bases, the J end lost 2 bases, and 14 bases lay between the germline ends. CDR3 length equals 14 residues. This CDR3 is CSAKVVGGNQPQHL. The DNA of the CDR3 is TGCAGTGCCAAAGTTGTGGGGGGCAATCAGCCCCAGCATTTA.

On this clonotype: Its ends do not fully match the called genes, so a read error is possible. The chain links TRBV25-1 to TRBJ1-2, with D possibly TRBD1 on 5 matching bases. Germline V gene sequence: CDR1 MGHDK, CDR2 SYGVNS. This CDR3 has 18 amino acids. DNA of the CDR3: TGTGCCAGCAGTGAAACCTTCTCTAGAGGGACGGCCAACTATGGCTGCACCTTC. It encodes CASSETFSRGTANYGCTF.

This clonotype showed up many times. The CDR3 DNA follows: TGTGCCAGCAGTTTACGTTTTACTCGGGGGAGGAACACCGGGGAGCTGTTTTTT. Amino acids: CASSLRFTRGRNTGELFF. This sequence joins TRBV28 and TRBJ2-2; tentatively, D is TRBD2 (6 bases). Trimming stripped 2 bases from V and 1 base from J, with 17 bases between. Germline CDR1 reads MDHEN; CDR2 reads SYDVKM. The CDR3 is 18 amino acids.

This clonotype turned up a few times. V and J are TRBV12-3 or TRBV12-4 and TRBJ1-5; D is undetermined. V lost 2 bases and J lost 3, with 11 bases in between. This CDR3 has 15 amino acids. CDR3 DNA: TGTGCCAGCAGTTTAAGGGCGAGCAACAATCAGCCCCAGCATTTT. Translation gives CASSLRASNNQPQHF.

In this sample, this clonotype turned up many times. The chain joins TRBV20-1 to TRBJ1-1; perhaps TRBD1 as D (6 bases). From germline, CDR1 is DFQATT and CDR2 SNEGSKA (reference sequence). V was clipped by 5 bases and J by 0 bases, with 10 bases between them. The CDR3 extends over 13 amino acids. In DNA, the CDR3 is TGCAGTGCTGAGGGGACATTGAACACTGAAGCTTTCTTT. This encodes CSAEGTLNTEAFF.

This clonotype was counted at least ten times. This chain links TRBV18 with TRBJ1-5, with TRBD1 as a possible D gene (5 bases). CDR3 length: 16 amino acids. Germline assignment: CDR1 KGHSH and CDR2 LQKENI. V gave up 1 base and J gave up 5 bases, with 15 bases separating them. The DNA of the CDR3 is TGTGCCAGCTCACCACGGGGGGTGGTGAAGGATCAGCCCCAGCATTTT. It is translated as CASSPRGVVKDQPQHF. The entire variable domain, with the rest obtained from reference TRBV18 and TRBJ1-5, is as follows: NAGVMQNPRHLVRRRGQEARLRCSPMKGHSHVYWYRQLPEEGLKFMVYLQKENIIDESGMPKERFSAEFPKEGPSILRIQQVVRGDSAAYFCASSPRGVVKDQPQHFGDGTRLSIL.

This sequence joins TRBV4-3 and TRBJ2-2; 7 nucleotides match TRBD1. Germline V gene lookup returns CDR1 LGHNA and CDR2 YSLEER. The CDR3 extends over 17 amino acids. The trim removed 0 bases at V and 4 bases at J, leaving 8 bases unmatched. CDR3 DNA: TGCGCCAGCAGCCAAGAATTTGCGACAGGGACCACCGGGGAGCTGTTTTTT. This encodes CASSQEFATGTTGELFF.

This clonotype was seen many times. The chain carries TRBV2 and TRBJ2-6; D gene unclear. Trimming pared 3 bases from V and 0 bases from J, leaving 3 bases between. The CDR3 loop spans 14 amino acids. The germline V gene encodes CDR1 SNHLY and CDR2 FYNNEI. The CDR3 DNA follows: TGTGCCAGCAGTGAGAGCTCTGGGGCCAACGTCCTGACTTTC. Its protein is CASSESSGANVLTF.

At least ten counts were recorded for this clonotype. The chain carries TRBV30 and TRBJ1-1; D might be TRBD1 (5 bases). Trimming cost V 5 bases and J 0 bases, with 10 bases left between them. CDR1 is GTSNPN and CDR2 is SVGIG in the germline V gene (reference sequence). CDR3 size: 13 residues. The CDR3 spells CAWGDGMNTEAFF. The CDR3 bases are TGTGCCTGGGGGGACGGCATGAACACTGAAGCTTTCTTT.

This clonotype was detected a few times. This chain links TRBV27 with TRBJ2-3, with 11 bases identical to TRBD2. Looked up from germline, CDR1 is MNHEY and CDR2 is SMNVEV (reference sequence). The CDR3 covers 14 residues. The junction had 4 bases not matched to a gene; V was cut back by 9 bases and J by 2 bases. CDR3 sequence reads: CASMTSGNTDTQYF. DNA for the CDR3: TGTGCCAGTATGACTAGCGGGAACACAGATACGCAGTATTTT.

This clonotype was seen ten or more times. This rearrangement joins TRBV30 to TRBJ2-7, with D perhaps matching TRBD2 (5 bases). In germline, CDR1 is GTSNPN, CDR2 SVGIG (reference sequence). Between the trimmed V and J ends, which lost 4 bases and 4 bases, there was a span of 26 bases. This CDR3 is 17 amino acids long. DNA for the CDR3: TGTGCCTGGACTCAAGGGAGCGGCCGACTGATTCGTTACGAGCAGTACTTC. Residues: CAWTQGSGRLIRYEQYF.

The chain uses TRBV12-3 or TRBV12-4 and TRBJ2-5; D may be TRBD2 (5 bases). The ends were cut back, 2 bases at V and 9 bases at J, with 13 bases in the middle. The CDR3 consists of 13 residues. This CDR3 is CASSLTPWGAQYF. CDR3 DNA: TGTGCCAGCAGTTTAACCCCATGGGGAGCCCAGTACTTC.

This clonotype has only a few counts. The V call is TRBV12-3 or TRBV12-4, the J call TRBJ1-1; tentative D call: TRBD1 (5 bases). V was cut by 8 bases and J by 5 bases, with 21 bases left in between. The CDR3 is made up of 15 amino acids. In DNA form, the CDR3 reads TGTGCCAGCGGAGTTATCGCAGGGCGGGGGACTGAAGCTTTCTTT. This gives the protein CASGVIAGRGTEAFF.

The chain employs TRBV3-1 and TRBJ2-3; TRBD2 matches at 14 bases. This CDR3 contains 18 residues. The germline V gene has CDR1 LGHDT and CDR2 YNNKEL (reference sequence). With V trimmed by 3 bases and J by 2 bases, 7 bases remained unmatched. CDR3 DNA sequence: TGTGCCAGCAGCCAGGGGACTAGCGGGGGATCATACACAGATACGCAGTATTTT. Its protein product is CASSQGTSGGSYTDTQYF.